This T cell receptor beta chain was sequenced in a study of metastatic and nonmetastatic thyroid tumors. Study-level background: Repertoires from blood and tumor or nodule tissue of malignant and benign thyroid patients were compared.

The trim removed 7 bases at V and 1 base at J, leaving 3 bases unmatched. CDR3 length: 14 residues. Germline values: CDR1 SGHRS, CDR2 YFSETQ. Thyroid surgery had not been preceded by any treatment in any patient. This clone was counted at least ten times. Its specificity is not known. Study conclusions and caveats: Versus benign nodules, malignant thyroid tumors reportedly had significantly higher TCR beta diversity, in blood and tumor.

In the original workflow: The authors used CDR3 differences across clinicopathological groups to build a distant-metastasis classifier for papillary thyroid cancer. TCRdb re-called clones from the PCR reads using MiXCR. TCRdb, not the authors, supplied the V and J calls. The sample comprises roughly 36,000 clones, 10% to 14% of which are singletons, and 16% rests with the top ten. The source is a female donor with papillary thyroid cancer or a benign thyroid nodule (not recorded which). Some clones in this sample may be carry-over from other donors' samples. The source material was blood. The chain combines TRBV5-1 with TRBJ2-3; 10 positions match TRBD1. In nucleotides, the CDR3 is TGCGCCAGCCAAGGGACAGGGGGCACAGATACGCAGTATTTT. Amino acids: CASQGTGGTDTQYF. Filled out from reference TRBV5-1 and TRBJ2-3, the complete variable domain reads KAGVTQTPRYLIKTRGQQVTLSCSPISGHRSVSWYQQTPGQGLQFLFEYFSETQRNKGNFPGRFSGRQFSNSRSEMNVSTLELGDSALYLCASQGTGGTDTQYFGPGTRLTVL.